This is a list of T cell receptor beta chains from one sample in a study of T cell responses to AZD1222 COVID-19 vaccine. Produced via immunoSEQ multiplex PCR; TCRdb's table is partial and in-frame only. In the table there are about 120,000 clones, approximately 90% of which are singletons. The material sequenced was peripheral blood, taken 28 days after the second dose of the MenACWY control vaccine. These receptors originate from an adult who received the MenACWY meningococcal vaccine as a control. Each CDR3 is given with its conserved first and last residue. The D gene is left open where the match is weak. The size of a clone is reported for some rows only, either as once, few or many, or as a class for expanded clones.

J,size,V,D,CDR3,DNA
TRBJ1-2,-,TRBV29-1,TRBD1,CSVEDRQGALYGYTF,TGCAGCGTTGAAGATAGACAGGGGGCCCTTTATGGCTACACCTTC
TRBJ1-1,-,TRBV19,-,CASSIEASYTEAFF,TGTGCCAGTAGTATAGAAGCAAGTTACACTGAAGCTTTCTTT
TRBJ2-5,-,TRBV18,-,CASSPSDSQETQYF,TGTGCCAGCTCACCATCGGACAGCCAAGAGACCCAGTACTTC
TRBJ2-1,-,TRBV10-3,TRBD2,CAIRTSGQSSYNEQFF,TGTGCCATCAGGACTAGCGGACAGAGCTCCTACAATGAGCAGTTCTTC
TRBJ2-1,-,TRBV7-9,TRBD2,CASDNANVAGGYNEQFF,TGTGCCAGCGACAACGCGAACGTAGCGGGGGGTTACAATGAGCAGTTCTTC
TRBJ1-4,-,TRBV7-9,-,CASGPSGANEKLFF,TGTGCCAGCGGACCGAGCGGGGCTAATGAAAAACTGTTTTTT
TRBJ2-1,-,TRBV5-4,-,CASSSDVFVPNEQFF,TGTGCCAGCAGCTCCGACGTGTTCGTCCCCAATGAGCAGTTCTTC
TRBJ1-2,-,TRBV7-9,-,CASTLGGGSNYGYTF,TGTGCCAGCACCCTAGGGGGGGGTTCTAACTATGGCTACACCTTC
TRBJ1-1,-,TRBV5-5,-,CASSSRGGTEAFF,TGTGCCAGCAGCTCCAGGGGAGGCACTGAAGCTTTCTTT
TRBJ1-2,-,TRBV5-5,TRBD1,CASSFGQGINYGYTF,TGTGCCAGCAGCTTCGGACAGGGGATTAACTATGGCTACACCTTC
TRBJ2-2,-,TRBV7-9,TRBD2,CASSPIAGNTGELFF,TGTGCCAGCAGCCCTATAGCGGGAAACACCGGGGAGCTGTTTTTT
TRBJ2-1,-,TRBV28,-,CASSLGGRYNEQFF,TGTGCCAGCAGTTTGGGGGGGCGCTACAATGAGCAGTTCTTC
TRBJ2-7,-,TRBV12-3/TRBV12-4,TRBD2,CASSRIVAGDQYF,TGTGCCAGCAGCCGGATAGTGGCGGGGGACCAGTACTTC
TRBJ1-6,many,TRBV14,-,CASSLTNSPLHF,TGTGCCAGCAGCCTAACTAATTCACCCCTCCACTTT
TRBJ2-1,-,TRBV5-1,-,CASSIAGDNYNEQFF,TGCGCCAGCAGCATCGCAGGGGACAACTACAATGAGCAGTTCTTC
TRBJ1-6,-,TRBV10-2,TRBD1,CASTRDSFNSPLHF,TGCGCCAGCACCCGGGACAGCTTTAATTCACCCCTCCACTTT
TRBJ2-5,-,TRBV3-1/TRBV3-2,TRBD1,CASSQAGTVGEETQYF,TGTGCCAGCAGCCAAGCCGGGACAGTGGGCGAAGAGACCCAGTACTTC
TRBJ2-4,-,TRBV10-3,-,CAIGEETVKNIQYF,TGTGCCATCGGCGAGGAGACAGTGAAAAACATTCAGTACTTC
TRBJ2-1,-,TRBV7-2,-,CASSVDPGNEQFF,TGTGCCAGCAGCGTGGACCCAGGGAATGAGCAGTTCTTC
TRBJ1-1,-,TRBV7-6,-,CASSLKLGTEAFF,TGTGCCAGCAGCTTAAAGTTGGGGACTGAAGCTTTCTTT
TRBJ2-1,-,TRBV9,TRBD2,CASSHLSGRAPNEQFF,TGTGCCAGCAGCCACCTTAGCGGGAGGGCCCCCAATGAGCAGTTCTTC
TRBJ1-5,-,TRBV19,TRBD1,CASSKRAGGQGQPQHF,TGTGCCAGTAGTAAGAGAGCAGGGGGACAGGGTCAGCCCCAGCATTTT
TRBJ1-2,once,TRBV9,TRBD1,CASSARQGTVYGYTF,TGTGCCAGCAGCGCAAGACAGGGGACAGTCTATGGCTACACCTTC
TRBJ1-1,-,TRBV7-9,-,CATYTGGTEAFF,TGTGCCACTTACACCGGCGGCACTGAAGCTTTCTTT
TRBJ1-1,-,TRBV27,-,CASSSQGKQEAFF,TGTGCCAGCAGTTCACAGGGAAAACAAGAAGCTTTCTTT
TRBJ2-7,-,TRBV6-6,-,CASSYPGRYEQYF,TGTGCCAGCAGTTATCCCGGGCGTTACGAGCAGTACTTC
TRBJ1-1,-,TRBV20-1,-,CSARDAEAFF,TGCAGTGCTAGGGACGCTGAAGCTTTCTTT
TRBJ1-6,-,TRBV28,-,CASSPPRGPLHF,TGTGCCAGCAGTCCCCCTCGAGGACCCCTCCACTTT
TRBJ1-1,-,TRBV7-9,-,CASRPTGWVEAFF,TGTGCCAGCAGGCCAACAGGGTGGGTTGAAGCTTTCTTT
TRBJ1-4,-,TRBV2,TRBD1,CASSGVGTGRRNEKLFF,TGTGCCAGCAGTGGGGTTGGGACAGGGCGACGTAATGAAAAACTGTTTTTT
TRBJ2-5,-,TRBV29-1,-,CSYLPSGETQYF,TGCAGCTACTTACCAAGCGGGGAGACCCAGTACTTC
TRBJ1-5,-,TRBV28,TRBD1,CARGGGGGPNF,TGTGCCAGAGGAGGAGGGGGCGGCCCGAATTTT
TRBJ2-5,-,TRBV10-1,TRBD2,CASSESGGVSEETQYF,TGCGCCAGCAGTGAGTCGGGGGGGGTTTCGGAGGAGACCCAGTACTTC
TRBJ2-3,-,TRBV6-2/TRBV6-3,-,CASSYSARGNSTDTQYF,TGTGCCAGCAGTTACTCGGCTAGGGGGAATAGCACAGATACGCAGTATTTT
TRBJ2-3,-,TRBV19,-,CASKSLESRWDTQYF,TGTGCCAGTAAGAGTCTCGAGTCACGATGGGATACGCAGTATTTT
TRBJ2-2,-,TRBV27,-,CASSLEVGTGELFF,TGTGCCAGCAGTTTAGAAGTCGGCACCGGGGAGCTGTTTTTT
TRBJ1-2,-,TRBV28,-,CASSSGGDYGYTF,TGTGCCAGCAGTTCGGGAGGGGACTATGGCTACACCTTC
TRBJ2-3,few,TRBV27,TRBD2,CASRELAGQDTDTQYF,TGTGCCAGCAGGGAACTAGCGGGACAAGACACAGATACGCAGTATTTT
TRBJ2-1,-,TRBV11-3,TRBD2,CASSLGSTSGYNEQFF,TGTGCCAGCAGCTTAGGGTCGACTAGCGGATACAATGAGCAGTTCTTC
TRBJ2-3,-,TRBV6-1,-,CASSEARLADTQYF,TGTGCCAGCAGTGAAGCCAGGTTAGCAGATACGCAGTATTTT
TRBJ2-5,-,TRBV5-1,-,CASSLAEGPGEETQYF,TGCGCCAGCAGCTTGGCCGAGGGGCCGGGAGAAGAGACCCAGTACTTC
TRBJ1-6,-,TRBV7-6,-,CASSLNTVNSPLHF,TGTGCCAGCAGCTTAAATACAGTTAATTCACCCCTCCACTTT
TRBJ2-7,once,TRBV5-5,-,CASSLGAVSYEQYF,TGTGCCAGCAGCTTGGGGGCCGTTTCCTACGAGCAGTACTTC
TRBJ2-3,-,TRBV11-2,-,CASSLGVSGAGDTQYF,TGTGCCAGCAGCTTAGGTGTTAGCGGAGCTGGAGATACGCAGTATTTT
TRBJ2-3,-,TRBV4-1,-,CASSQDLRRVADTQYF,TGCGCCAGCAGCCAAGATCTTAGGCGGGTGGCAGATACGCAGTATTTT
TRBJ1-5,-,TRBV18,-,CASSPRTDSNQPQHF,TGTGCCAGCTCACCAAGGACAGATAGCAATCAGCCCCAGCATTTT
TRBJ2-6,-,TRBV19,TRBD1,CASSPGGSGANVLTF,TGTGCCAGTAGTCCAGGGGGCTCTGGGGCCAACGTCCTGACTTTC
TRBJ2-5,once,TRBV24-1,-,CATSDYGRQETQYF,TGTGCCACCAGTGATTACGGACGCCAAGAGACCCAGTACTTC
TRBJ2-5,-,TRBV29-1,-,CSVGVGKETQYF,TGCAGCGTGGGGGTGGGGAAGGAGACCCAGTACTTC
TRBJ1-1,-,TRBV20-1,-,CSAPSGTEAFF,TGCAGTGCCCCTTCGGGCACTGAAGCTTTCTTT
TRBJ2-4,-,TRBV5-4,-,CASSVVGGGKNIQYF,TGTGCCAGCAGCGTTGTCGGGGGAGGCAAAAACATTCAGTACTTC
TRBJ1-5,-,TRBV7-2,TRBD1,CASSLGDRVGQPQHF,TGTGCCAGCAGCTTAGGAGACAGGGTAGGGCAGCCCCAGCATTTT
TRBJ1-1,-,TRBV5-1,-,CASSFGHMNTEAFF,TGCGCCAGCAGCTTTGGACACATGAACACTGAAGCTTTCTTT
TRBJ1-3,-,TRBV18,-,CASSPGGDGNTIYF,TGTGCCAGCTCACCCGGTGGGGACGGAAACACCATATATTTT
TRBJ1-5,-,TRBV28,-,CASSAGDYSNQPQHF,TGTGCCAGCAGTGCAGGAGATTATAGCAATCAGCCCCAGCATTTT